This T cell receptor beta chain originates from a study of shared clonotypes between healthy human individuals. The V gene end was trimmed by 5 bases and the J gene end by 6 bases; junction bases not matched to a gene: 9. The CDR3 consists of 16 residues. CDR1 SGHTA and CDR2 FQGTGA come from the germline V gene. Replicate PCRs run on sorted subsets employed 200 to 250 ng DNA, roughly 30,000 T cell genomes. The repertoire was sequenced with immunoSEQ multiplex PCR; TCRdb's copy has only in-frame clones and lacks some. The sample has around 990,000 clones, about 80% seen once. The source is a man aged 18 to 30 in good health. Some clones in this sample may be carry-over from other donors' samples. The J gene is TRBJ2-1, the V gene TRBV7-3, with 11 bases identical to TRBD2. Sequencing was done on a sample of memory CD4+ T cells from PBMCs. The subset was: CD45RA-negative fraction. As DNA, the CDR3 is TGTGCCAGCAGCCCAGGTAGCGGGAGGGCCCCCAATGAGCAGTTCTTC. Amino acids: CASSPGSGRAPNEQFF.